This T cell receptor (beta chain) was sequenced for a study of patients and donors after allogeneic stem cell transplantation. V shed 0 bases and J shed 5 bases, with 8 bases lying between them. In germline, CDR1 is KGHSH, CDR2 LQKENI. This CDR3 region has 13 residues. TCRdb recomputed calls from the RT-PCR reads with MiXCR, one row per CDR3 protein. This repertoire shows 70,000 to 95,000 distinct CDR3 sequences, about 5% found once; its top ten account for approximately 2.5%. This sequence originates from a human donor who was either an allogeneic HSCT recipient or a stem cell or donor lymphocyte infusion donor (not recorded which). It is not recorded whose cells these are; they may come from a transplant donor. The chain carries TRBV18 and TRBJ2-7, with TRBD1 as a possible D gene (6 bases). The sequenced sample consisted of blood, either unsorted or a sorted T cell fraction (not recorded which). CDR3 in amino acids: CASSPPGQHEQYF. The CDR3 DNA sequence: TGTGCCAGCTCACCACCCGGACAGCACGAGCAGTACTTC. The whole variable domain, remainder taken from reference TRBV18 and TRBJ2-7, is NAGVMQNPRHLVRRRGQEARLRCSPMKGHSHVYWYRQLPEEGLKFMVYLQKENIIDESGMPKERFSAEFPKEGPSILRIQQVVRGDSAAYFCASSPPGQHEQYFGPGTRLTVT.